This entry lists 20 T cell receptor beta chains sequenced from one sample in a study of T-cell memory formation after mild COVID-19. TCRdb reprocessed the 5' RACE reads via MiXCR and lists one record per CDR3 protein. In the table there are 550,000 to 600,000 distinct CDR3 sequences, about 20% of which are singletons. Sample: PBMCs or a T cell subset sorted from them (not recorded which). The receptors derive from an adult woman who had mild COVID-19 (a few samples of this study predate the infection). Cell type and time point are not known.

In this sample, this clonotype turned up a few times. The rearrangement joins TRBV11-2 to TRBJ2-5; TRBD1 matches at 9 bases. The CDR3 has 15 amino acids. V gave up 4 bases and J gave up 5 bases; unmatched junction bases: 8. The V gene's germline CDR1 is SGHAT and CDR2 FQNNGV. In DNA, the CDR3 is TGTGCCAGCAGCTCACCGGGACAGGGTGGCGAGACCCAGTACTTC. This translates into CASSSPGQGGETQYF.

This clonotype has a handful of counts. V usage is TRBV24-1 and J usage is TRBJ2-3; 7 nucleotides match TRBD1. This CDR3 has 16 amino acids. Germline V gene sequence: CDR1 KGHDR, CDR2 SFDVKD. The junction had 9 bases not matched to a gene; V was cut back by 4 bases and J by 3 bases. In DNA, the CDR3 is TGTGCCACCAGTGACCCGACAGGGATAGGTACAGATACGCAGTATTTT. This codes for CATSDPTGIGTDTQYF.

In its sample, this clonotype was seen many times. The rearrangement links TRBV7-6 to TRBJ1-6, with D maybe TRBD1 (5 bases). With 5 bases removed from V and 10 bases from J, the gap between germline ends came to 18 bases. The germline V gene has CDR1 SGHVS and CDR2 FNYEAQ. The CDR3 contains 15 residues. CDR3 region: CASSAVEGSGSPLHF. The DNA for the CDR3 is TGTGCCAGCAGCGCTGTGGAGGGGTCGGGGTCACCCCTCCACTTT.

V usage is TRBV6-6 and J usage is TRBJ2-1; D is perhaps TRBD1 or TRBD2 (5 bases each). Per germline, CDR1 MNHNY and CDR2 SVGAGI (reference sequence). V dropped 6 bases and J dropped 4 bases, with 13 bases sitting between them. The CDR3 has 14 residues. In DNA form, the CDR3 reads TGTGCCAGCAGCGGGGCTGGGGCTTACAATGAGCAGTTCTTC. This encodes CASSGAGAYNEQFF.

This clonotype has more than one count but fewer than ten. The V call is TRBV27, the J call TRBJ2-7; D might be TRBD1 or TRBD2, each matching 5 bases. Germline-derived CDR1 and CDR2 are MNHEY and SMNVEV (reference sequence). There are 14 residues in the CDR3. Trimming removed 0 bases at V and 6 bases at J, with 12 bases between. The CDR3 nucleotides are TGTGCCAGCAGTTTATCGGGGCGGGTGTCCGAGCAGTACTTC. This gives the protein CASSLSGRVSEQYF.

This clonotype was recorded a few times. The chain has TRBV29-1 and TRBJ1-1; D is ambiguous. Trimming shortened V by 6 bases and J by 6 bases, and 11 bases separated the two germline ends. The CDR3 is 11 amino acids. The germline gives CDR1 SQVTM, CDR2 ANQGSEA. This chain's CDR3 is CSVRGGSEAFF. CDR3 nucleotides: TGCAGCGTCCGGGGAGGGTCTGAAGCTTTCTTT.

This clonotype was picked up a small number of times. The chain combines TRBV11-2 with TRBJ2-7; 9 positions agree with TRBD1. This CDR3 has 17 amino acids. The germline CDR1 and CDR2 sequences are SGHAT and FQNNGV. V gave up 1 base and J gave up 5 bases; unmatched junction bases: 12. CDR3 sequence: CASSLVEGGTGIHEQYF. As DNA, the CDR3 is TGTGCCAGCAGCTTAGTAGAGGGCGGGACAGGGATCCACGAGCAGTACTTC.

This clonotype was seen a handful of times. The J gene is TRBJ1-3, the V gene TRBV7-9; D may be TRBD1 (5 bases). This CDR3 is built from 14 residues. Trimming left V 3 bases short and J 7 bases short, with 13 bases between. Germline CDR1 reads SEHNR; CDR2 reads FQNEAQ (reference sequence). CDR3: CASSLGQGSNTIYF. The CDR3 nucleotides are TGTGCCAGCAGCTTGGGCCAGGGAAGCAACACCATATATTTT.

This clonotype occurred a few times. V is TRBV7-9 and J is TRBJ2-5, with 9 positions matching TRBD2. CDR1 SEHNR and CDR2 FQNEAQ come from the germline V gene (reference sequence). CDR3 length equals 15 residues. Germline trimming cut 2 bases from V and 4 bases from J; bases unmatched to any gene: 5. CDR3: CASSLSGGLVETQYF. The DNA of the CDR3 is TGTGCCAGCAGCTTAAGCGGGGGGCTTGTAGAGACCCAGTACTTC.

This clonotype has only a few counts. This sequence joins TRBV19 and TRBJ2-5; D is undetermined. Trimming removed 5 bases from V and 5 bases from J, with 12 bases in between. Germline values: CDR1 LNHDA, CDR2 SQIVND (reference sequence). This CDR3 region has 13 residues. The CDR3: CASSLASWETQYF. The CDR3 DNA sequence: TGTGCCAGTAGTCTGGCCAGTTGGGAGACCCAGTACTTC.

This chain joins TRBV7-9 and TRBJ2-1; D uncertain. CDR3 length: 12 residues. Germline V gene data show CDR1 as SEHNR and CDR2 as FQNEAQ (reference sequence). Trimming took off 5 bases at V and 12 bases at J, with 14 bases between the two ends. CDR3 in amino acids: CASSQISARQFF. The CDR3 DNA is TGTGCCAGCAGCCAAATTTCGGCAAGGCAGTTCTTC.

The chain combines TRBV5-1 with TRBJ2-2, with D possibly TRBD2 on 5 matching bases. The CDR3 is 17 amino acids. Germline V CDR1 and CDR2: SGHRS, YFSETQ. V shed 4 bases and J shed 0 bases, with 16 bases lying between them. The CDR3 region is CASSRDSSLSNTGELFF. The CDR3 DNA is TGCGCCAGCAGCCGCGACTCTAGCTTGTCGAACACCGGGGAGCTGTTTTTT.

The sample holds a few counts of this clonotype. The chain is built from TRBV20-1 and TRBJ2-2; TRBD2 matches at 8 bases. Germline V gene lookup returns CDR1 DFQATT and CDR2 SNEGSKA (reference sequence). CDR3 size: 16 residues. V trimming: 6 bases; J trimming: 8 bases; junction bases outside the gene matches: 17. CDR3 residues: CSAGGVKGRRDGELFF. Written as DNA, the CDR3 is TGCAGTGCCGGGGGGGTAAAAGGACGCCGGGATGGGGAGCTGTTTTTT.

The rearrangement uses TRBV6-1 and TRBJ2-1; no definite D call. V shed 2 bases and J shed 0 bases, with 11 bases lying between them. CDR1 and CDR2 from the germline V gene are MNHNS and SASEGT. This CDR3 spans 16 amino acids. The CDR3 loop is CASSENSLLSYNEQFF. The CDR3, as DNA: TGTGCCAGCAGTGAAAACTCCCTCCTCTCCTACAATGAGCAGTTCTTC.

The V and J genes are TRBV11-1 and TRBJ2-2; unclear D gene. The CDR3 has 17 residues. Germline V CDR1 and CDR2: SGHAT, FQDESV (reference sequence). The V end lost 3 bases, the J end lost 7 bases, and 21 bases lay between the germline ends. The CDR3 loop is CASSLERGARLGGELFF. For the CDR3, the DNA is TGTGCCAGCAGCTTGGAGCGAGGTGCCCGGCTCGGCGGGGAGCTGTTTTTT.

The sample holds many counts of this clonotype. The CDR3 loop is CASSQDDRQGGYTF. Here the CDR3 DNA reads TGCGCCAGCAGCCAAGATGACAGGCAGGGCGGCTACACCTTC. The genes are TRBV4-3 and TRBJ1-2; possible D gene TRBD1, 6 bases. With 0 bases removed from V and 8 bases from J, the gap between germline ends came to 13 bases. Germline V gene data show CDR1 as LGHNA and CDR2 as YSLEER. CDR3 size: 14 residues.

In this sample, this clonotype turned up a few times. The V and J genes are TRBV7-9 and TRBJ1-2, with D perhaps matching TRBD1 (6 bases). CDR1 and CDR2 (germline): SEHNR, FQNEAQ (reference sequence). The CDR3 is 17 amino acids. Trimming removed 1 base from V and 4 bases from J, with 19 bases in between. CDR3 in DNA: TGTGCCAGCAGCTTAGACGGCCCCCGGGACACGCTCTATGGCTACACCTTC. Protein sequence: CASSLDGPRDTLYGYTF.

J is TRBJ2-7 and V is TRBV25-1, with 9 positions matching TRBD1. This CDR3 comprises 16 residues. Germline V gene data show CDR1 as MGHDK and CDR2 as SYGVNS. Trimming took 1 base from V and 0 from J; bases not matched to a gene: 4. In DNA form, the CDR3 reads TGTGCCAGCAGTGAATGGGGGACAGGGAGCTCCTACGAGCAGTACTTC. Encoded protein: CASSEWGTGSSYEQYF.

The chain employs TRBV28 and TRBJ2-1; D ambiguous. This CDR3 comprises 16 residues. V was clipped by 1 base and J by 0 bases, with 10 bases between them. Per the germline V gene, CDR1 is MDHEN and CDR2 is SYDVKM. CDR3 protein: CASSLYGLISYNEQFF. As DNA, the CDR3 is TGTGCCAGCAGTTTATACGGCCTCATCTCCTACAATGAGCAGTTCTTC.

This clonotype was observed a few times. The rearrangement uses TRBV7-9 and TRBJ2-7; 7 nucleotides agree with TRBD2. V lost 5 bases to trimming and J lost 0 bases; unmatched junction nucleotides: 1. This CDR3 is built from 13 residues. Germline CDR1 reads SEHNR; CDR2 reads FQNEAQ (reference sequence). CDR3 coding DNA: TGTGCCAGCAGCGGACTAGTCTCCTACGAGCAGTACTTC. As protein: CASSGLVSYEQYF.